This T cell receptor (beta chain) was sequenced in a study of T cells in Graves' hyperthyroidism and ophthalmopathy. Study conclusions and caveats: Most thyroid clonotypes with frequency above 0.001 were detected in blood. Ophthalmopathy, which appeared later, was predicted by the model a median roughly 6.6 months before onset.

A patient was excluded if there was uncontrolled infection, other autoimmune disease, pregnancy or lactation. Source material for PBMCs was roughly 10 ml fresh peripheral blood. CDR1 and CDR2 from the germline V gene are LNHDA and SQIVND (reference sequence). The CDR3 totals 14 residues. V lost 3 bases, J lost 4 bases, and 11 bases lay in between. It was RNA transcripts that yielded the amplified TCR beta CDR3 regions. With the HTBI primer set, the TCR CDR3 went through a first round of RT-PCR. Via MiXCR, TCRdb re-called the multiplex PCR reads, giving one row per CDR3 protein. The sample holds around 600,000 distinct CDR3 sequences, 13% to 15% seen once. This clonotype was detected ten times or more. Its target is not known.

The TCR was taken from a woman younger than 30 with Graves' ophthalmopathy. Source material: blood. The chain is built from TRBV19 and TRBJ2-3, with D possibly matching TRBD2 (6 bases). CDR3 sequence reads: CASSIGGVADTQYF. The DNA of the CDR3 is TGTGCCAGTAGTATCGGCGGGGTGGCAGATACGCAGTATTTT.